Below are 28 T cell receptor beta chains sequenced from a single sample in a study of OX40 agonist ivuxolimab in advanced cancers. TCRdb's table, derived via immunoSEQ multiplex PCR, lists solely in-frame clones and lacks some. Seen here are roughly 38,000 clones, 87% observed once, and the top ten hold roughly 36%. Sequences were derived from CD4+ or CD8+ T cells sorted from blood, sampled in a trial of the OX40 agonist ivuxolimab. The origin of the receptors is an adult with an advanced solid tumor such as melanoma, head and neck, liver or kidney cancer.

The CDR3 sequence: CATSSQDGESYEQYF. The CDR3 DNA follows: TGTGCCACCAGCAGTCAGGACGGTGAGTCCTACGAGCAGTACTTC. The chain recombines TRBV15 with TRBJ2-7; no definite D call. Trimming pared 3 bases from V and 1 base from J, leaving 13 bases between. This CDR3 has 15 amino acids. The germline CDR1 and CDR2 sequences are LNHNV and YYDKDF (reference sequence).

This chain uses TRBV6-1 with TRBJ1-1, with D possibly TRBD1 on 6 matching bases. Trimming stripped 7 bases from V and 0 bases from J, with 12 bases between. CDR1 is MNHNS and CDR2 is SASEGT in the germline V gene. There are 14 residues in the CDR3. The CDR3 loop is CASIKDSVNTEAFF. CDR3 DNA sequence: TGTGCCAGCATTAAGGACAGCGTGAACACTGAAGCTTTCTTT.

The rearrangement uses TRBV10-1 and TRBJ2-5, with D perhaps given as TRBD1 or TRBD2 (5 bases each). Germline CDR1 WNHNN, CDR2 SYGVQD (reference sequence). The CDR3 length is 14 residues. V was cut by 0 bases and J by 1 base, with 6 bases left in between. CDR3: CASSESGPQETQYF. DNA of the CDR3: TGCGCCAGCAGTGAGTCGGGACCCCAAGAGACCCAGTACTTC.

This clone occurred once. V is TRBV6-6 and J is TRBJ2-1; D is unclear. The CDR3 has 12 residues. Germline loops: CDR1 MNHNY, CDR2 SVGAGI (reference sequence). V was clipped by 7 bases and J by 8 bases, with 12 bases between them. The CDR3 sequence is CASTAARDEQFF. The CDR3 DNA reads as TGTGCCAGCACTGCGGCGAGAGATGAGCAGTTCTTC.

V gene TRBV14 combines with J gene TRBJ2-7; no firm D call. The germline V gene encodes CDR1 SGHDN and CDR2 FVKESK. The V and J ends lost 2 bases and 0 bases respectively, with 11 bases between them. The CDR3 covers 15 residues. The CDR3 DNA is TGTGCCAGCAGCCAATTGGGCACGAGCTCCTACGAGCAGTACTTC. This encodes CASSQLGTSSYEQYF.

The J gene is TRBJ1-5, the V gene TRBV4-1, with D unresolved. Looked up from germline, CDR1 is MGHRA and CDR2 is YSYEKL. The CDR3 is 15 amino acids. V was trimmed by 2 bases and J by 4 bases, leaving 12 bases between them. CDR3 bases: TGCGCCAGCAGCCAATACGCAGCTGGGAATCAGCCCCAGCATTTT. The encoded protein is CASSQYAAGNQPQHF.

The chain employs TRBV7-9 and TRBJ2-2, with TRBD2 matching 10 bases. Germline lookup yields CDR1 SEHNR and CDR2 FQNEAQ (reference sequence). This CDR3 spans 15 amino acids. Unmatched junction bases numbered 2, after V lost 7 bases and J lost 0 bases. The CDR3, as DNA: TGTGCCAGCATCCTAGCGGGGGCGAACACCGGGGAGCTGTTTTTT. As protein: CASILAGANTGELFF.

CDR3 loop: CASSPQGANEQFF. DNA for the CDR3: TGTGCCAGCTCACCACAGGGGGCTAATGAGCAGTTCTTC. The chain links TRBV18 to TRBJ2-1, with 7 bases matching TRBD1. The V gene's germline CDR1 is KGHSH and CDR2 LQKENI. The CDR3 has 13 amino acids. Trimming took 1 base from V and 7 from J; bases not matched to a gene: 1.

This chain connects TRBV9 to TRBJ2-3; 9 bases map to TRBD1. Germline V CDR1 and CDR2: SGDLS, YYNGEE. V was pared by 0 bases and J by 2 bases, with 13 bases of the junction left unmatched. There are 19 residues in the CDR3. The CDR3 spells CASSVGPGTGRGHTDTQYF. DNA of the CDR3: TGTGCCAGCAGCGTAGGTCCCGGGACAGGGAGGGGGCACACAGATACGCAGTATTTT.

The CDR3 DNA follows: TGTGCCAGCAGCTTGGGCAGGACCGACGAGCAGTACTTC. Encoded protein: CASSLGRTDEQYF. V gene TRBV7-9 combines with J gene TRBJ2-7; no reliable D call. This CDR3 contains 13 residues. Trimming shortened V by 3 bases and J by 5 bases, and 11 bases separated the two germline ends. Germline-derived CDR1 and CDR2 are SEHNR and FQNEAQ (reference sequence).

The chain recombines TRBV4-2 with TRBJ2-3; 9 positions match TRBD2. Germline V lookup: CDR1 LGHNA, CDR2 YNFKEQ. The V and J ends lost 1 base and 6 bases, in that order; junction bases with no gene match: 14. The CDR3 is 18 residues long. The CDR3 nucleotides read TGTGCCAGCAGCCAAGGTTACCGAGCGGGGGGCCAGACGGATACGCAGTATTTT. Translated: CASSQGYRAGGQTDTQYF.

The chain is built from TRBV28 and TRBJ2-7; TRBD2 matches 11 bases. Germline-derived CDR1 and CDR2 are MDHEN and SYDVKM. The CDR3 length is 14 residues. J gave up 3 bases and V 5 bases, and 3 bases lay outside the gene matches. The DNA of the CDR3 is TGTGCCAGCAGTGTAGCGGGAGGGATCTACGAGCAGTACTTC. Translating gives CASSVAGGIYEQYF. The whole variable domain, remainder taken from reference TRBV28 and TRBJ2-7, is DVKVTQSSRYLVKRTGEKVFLECVQDMDHENMFWYRQDPGLGLRLIYFSYDVKMKEKGDIPEGYSVSREKKERFSLILESASTNQTSMYLCASSVAGGIYEQYFGPGTRLTVT.

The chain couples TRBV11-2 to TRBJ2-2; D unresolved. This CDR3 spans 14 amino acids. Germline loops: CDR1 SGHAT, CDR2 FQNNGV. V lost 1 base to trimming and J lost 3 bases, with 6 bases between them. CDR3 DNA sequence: TGTGCCAGCAGCTTAGTTGCATACACCGGGGAGCTGTTTTTT. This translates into CASSLVAYTGELFF. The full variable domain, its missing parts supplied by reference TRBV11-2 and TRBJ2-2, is EAGVAQSPRYKIIEKRQSVAFWCNPISGHATLYWYQQILGQGPKLLIQFQNNGVVDDSQLPKDRFSAERLKGVDSTLKIQPAKLEDSAVYLCASSLVAYTGELFFGEGSRLTVL.

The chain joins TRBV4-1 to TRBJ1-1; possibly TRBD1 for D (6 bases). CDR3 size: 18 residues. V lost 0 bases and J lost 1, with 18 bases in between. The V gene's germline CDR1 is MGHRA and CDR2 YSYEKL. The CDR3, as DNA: TGCGCCAGCAGCCAAGATTGGGGATCCCAGGGGCCGAACACTGAAGCTTTCTTT. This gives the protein CASSQDWGSQGPNTEAFF.

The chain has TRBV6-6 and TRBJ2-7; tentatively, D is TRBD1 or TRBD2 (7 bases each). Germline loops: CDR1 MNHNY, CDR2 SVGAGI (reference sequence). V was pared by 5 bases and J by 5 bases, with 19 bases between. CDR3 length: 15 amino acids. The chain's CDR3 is CASSLQGGATDEQYF. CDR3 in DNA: TGTGCCAGCAGTCTTCAGGGGGGGGCAACGGACGAGCAGTACTTC.

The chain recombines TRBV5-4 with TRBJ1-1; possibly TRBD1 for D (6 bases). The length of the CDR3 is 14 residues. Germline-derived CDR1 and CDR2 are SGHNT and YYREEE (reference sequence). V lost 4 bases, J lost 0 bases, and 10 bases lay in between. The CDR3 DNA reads TGTGCCAGCAGCGCGGGACAAATGAACACTGAAGCTTTCTTT. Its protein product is CASSAGQMNTEAFF.

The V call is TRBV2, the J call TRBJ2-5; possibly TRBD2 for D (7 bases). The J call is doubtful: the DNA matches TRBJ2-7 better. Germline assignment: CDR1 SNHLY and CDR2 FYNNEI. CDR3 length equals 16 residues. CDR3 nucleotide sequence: TGTGCCAGCAGTGGGGACTACGGGACATTAGTCTACGAGCAGTACTTC. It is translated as CASSGDYGTLVYEQYF.

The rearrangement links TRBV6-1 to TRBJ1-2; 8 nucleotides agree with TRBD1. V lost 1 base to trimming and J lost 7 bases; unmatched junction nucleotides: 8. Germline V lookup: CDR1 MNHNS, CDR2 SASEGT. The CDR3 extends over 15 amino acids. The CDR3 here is CASSEVPGQVTGYTF. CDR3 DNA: TGTGCCAGCAGTGAAGTTCCGGGACAGGTAACTGGCTACACCTTC.

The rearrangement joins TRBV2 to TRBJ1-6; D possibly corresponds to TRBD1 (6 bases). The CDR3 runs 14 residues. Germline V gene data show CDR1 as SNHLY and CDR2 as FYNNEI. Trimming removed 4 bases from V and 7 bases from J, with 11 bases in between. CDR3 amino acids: CASSVGQGNSPLHF. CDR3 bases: TGTGCCAGCAGTGTAGGGCAGGGGAATTCACCCCTCCACTTT.

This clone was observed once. The CDR3 DNA reads as TGTGCCAGCAGGAAGGGGATACAGGGGGTACTTGGCTACACCTTC. This gives the protein CASRKGIQGVLGYTF. The rearrangement uses TRBV6-1 and TRBJ1-2, with TRBD1 matching 8 bases. Germline CDR1 reads MNHNS; CDR2 reads SASEGT. This CDR3 is built from 15 residues. The V gene end was trimmed by 6 bases and the J gene end by 7 bases; junction bases not matched to a gene: 13.

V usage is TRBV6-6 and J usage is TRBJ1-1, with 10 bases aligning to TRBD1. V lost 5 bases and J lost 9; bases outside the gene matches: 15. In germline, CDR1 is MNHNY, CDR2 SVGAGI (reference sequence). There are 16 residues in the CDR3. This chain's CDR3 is CASSTTLLTGGTKAFF. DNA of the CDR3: TGTGCCAGCAGTACTACCCTACTGACAGGGGGCACCAAAGCTTTCTTT.

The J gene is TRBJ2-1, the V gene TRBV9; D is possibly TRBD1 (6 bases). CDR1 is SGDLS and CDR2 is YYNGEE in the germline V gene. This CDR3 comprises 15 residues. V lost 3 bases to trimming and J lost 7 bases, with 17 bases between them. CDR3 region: CASSAGQQPSNEQFF. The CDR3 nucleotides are TGTGCCAGCAGCGCCGGACAGCAGCCTTCTAATGAGCAGTTCTTC.

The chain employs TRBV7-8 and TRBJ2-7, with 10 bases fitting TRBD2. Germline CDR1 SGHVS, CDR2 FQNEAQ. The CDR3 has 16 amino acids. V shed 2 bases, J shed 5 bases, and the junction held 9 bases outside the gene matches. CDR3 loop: CASSLRASGSHNEQYF. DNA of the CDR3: TGTGCCAGCAGCTTACGGGCTAGCGGGAGCCACAACGAGCAGTACTTC.

CDR3 in DNA: TGCGCCAGCAGCTTGGATGGTGGGAGGTCGCCCCAGCATTTT. It encodes CASSLDGGRSPQHF. The chain uses TRBV5-1 and TRBJ1-5; D unresolved. Germline CDR1 SGHRS, CDR2 YFSETQ. This CDR3 is 14 amino acids long. Between the trimmed V and J ends, which lost 0 bases and 9 bases, there was a span of 13 bases.

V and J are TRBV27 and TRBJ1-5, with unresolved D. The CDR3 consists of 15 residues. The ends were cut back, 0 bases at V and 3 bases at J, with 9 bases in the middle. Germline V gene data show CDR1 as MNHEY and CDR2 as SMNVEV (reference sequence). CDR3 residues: CASSLSRQHNQPQHF. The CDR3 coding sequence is TGTGCCAGCAGTTTATCAAGGCAGCACAATCAGCCCCAGCATTTT.

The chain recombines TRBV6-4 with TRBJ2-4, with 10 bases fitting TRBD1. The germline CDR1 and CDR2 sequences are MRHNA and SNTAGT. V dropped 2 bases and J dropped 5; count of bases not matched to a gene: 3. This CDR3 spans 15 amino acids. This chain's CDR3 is CASSDTGTGENIQYF. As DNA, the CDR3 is TGTGCCAGCAGTGACACCGGGACAGGGGAAAACATTCAGTACTTC.

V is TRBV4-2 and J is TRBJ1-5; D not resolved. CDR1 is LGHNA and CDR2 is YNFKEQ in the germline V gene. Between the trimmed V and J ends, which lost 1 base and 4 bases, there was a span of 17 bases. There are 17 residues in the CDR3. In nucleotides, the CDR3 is TGTGCCAGCAGCCAAGTGTTTCTGGACGGACCTAATCAGCCCCAGCATTTT. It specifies CASSQVFLDGPNQPQHF.

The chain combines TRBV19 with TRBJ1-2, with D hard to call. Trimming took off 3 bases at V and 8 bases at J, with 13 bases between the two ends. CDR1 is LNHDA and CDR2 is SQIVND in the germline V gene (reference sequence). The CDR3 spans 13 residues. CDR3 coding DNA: TGTGCCAGTAGTATTCACCACGAGTCGGGCTACACCTTC. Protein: CASSIHHESGYTF.